What follows are 11 T cell receptor beta chains derived from one specimen sequenced in a study of human T cells and chemical hapten exposure. Time point here: patch test 1, 2 weeks after DPC sensitization. Treatment: therapeutic diphenylcyclopropenone sensitization with weekly scalp DPC. Using its own MiXCR run on the RACE reads, TCRdb lists one record per CDR3 protein. The sample has under 150,000 distinct CDR3 sequences, around 10% seen once. The sample was whole blood, taken in connection with sensitization to the hapten diphenylcyclopropenone (DPC). These receptors originate from a woman in her forties or fifties with alopecia areata. Some clones in this sample may be carry-over from other donors' samples.

V is TRBV28 and J is TRBJ2-7; 13 nucleotides line up with TRBD2. The CDR3 is 16 residues long. V dropped 10 bases and J dropped 7; count of bases not matched to a gene: 16. Germline V gene sequence: CDR1 MDHEN, CDR2 SYDVKM. For the CDR3, the DNA is TGTGCCATCGGAGGTAGCGGGACTAGCGGGGTAGAAGAGCAGTACTTC. Protein: CAIGGSGTSGVEEQYF.

This clonotype was seen a few times. The rearrangement uses TRBV5-1 and TRBJ2-7, with D possibly being TRBD2 (6 bases). The CDR3 runs to 20 residues. The germline CDR1 and CDR2 sequences are SGHRS and YFSETQ. The V end lost 0 bases, the J end lost 6 bases, and 31 bases lay between the germline ends. CDR3 nucleotide sequence: TGCGCCAGCAGCTTGGCCATAGGACGTCCTAGCGTCACCACCATCGCCGAGCAGTACTTC. Translated, it gives CASSLAIGRPSVTTIAEQYF.

Notes on this clonotype: This may be a read error: a much more frequent sequence differs by one nucleotide. The V and J genes are TRBV29-1 and TRBJ2-7; no reliable D call. Trimming took 4 bases from V and 8 from J, leaving 15 bases between them. The germline CDR1 and CDR2 sequences are SQVTM and ANQGSEA. This CDR3 spans 12 amino acids. CDR3 coding DNA: TGCAGCGTTGGGAATCAGGTCGGCAAGCAGTACTTC. It is translated as CSVGNQVGKQYF.

V usage is TRBV11-2 and J usage is TRBJ2-1; 7 bases agree with TRBD2. The germline V gene encodes CDR1 SGHAT and CDR2 FQNNGV. Germline trimming cut 0 bases from V and 3 bases from J; bases unmatched to any gene: 2. This CDR3 region has 15 residues. The CDR3 nucleotides are TGTGCCAGCAGCTTAGATTCTAGCGGCTACAATGAGCAGTTCTTC. Amino acids: CASSLDSSGYNEQFF.

This clonotype occurred many times. The CDR3 nucleotides read TGTGCCAGCAGAGTATTGGGCTCTAATGAAAAACTGTTTTTT. This sequence encodes CASRVLGSNEKLFF. V is TRBV2 and J is TRBJ1-4; D is undetermined. This CDR3 comprises 14 residues. CDR1 SNHLY and CDR2 FYNNEI come from the germline V gene. With 6 bases removed from V and 3 bases from J, the gap between germline ends came to 11 bases.

This clonotype was picked up a small number of times. The rearrangement joins TRBV12-3 or TRBV12-4 to TRBJ2-7; 9 bases line up with TRBD2. The CDR3 consists of 17 residues. Trimming took 4 bases from V and 4 from J; bases not matched to a gene: 14. DNA for the CDR3: TGTGCCAGCAGTTCCTCCCGGATGCGGGAGGGCCGGTACGAGCAGTACTTC. This translates into CASSSSRMREGRYEQYF.

Many counts were recorded for this clonotype. The genes are TRBV3-1 and TRBJ1-1; the D gene is possibly TRBD1 (5 bases). V dropped 6 bases and J dropped 1 base, with 18 bases sitting between them. This CDR3 has 16 amino acids. Germline CDR1 and CDR2: LGHDT and YNNKEL (reference sequence). The CDR3 is CASSDLGGHGNTEAFF. The CDR3 DNA reads TGTGCCAGCAGTGATTTGGGCGGACACGGGAACACTGAAGCTTTCTTT. Full variable domain (rest looked up from reference TRBV3-1 and TRBJ1-1): DTAVSQTPKYLVTQMGNDKSIKCEQNLGHDTMYWYKQDSKKFLKIMFSYNNKELIINETVPNRFSPKSPDKAHLNLHINSLELGDSAVYFCASSDLGGHGNTEAFFGQGTRLTVV.

The chain has TRBV18 and TRBJ1-3; the match to TRBD1 covers 8 bases. Germline CDR1 KGHSH, CDR2 LQKENI. V lost 4 bases and J lost 0; bases outside the gene matches: 8. The CDR3 is 17 residues long. Here the CDR3 DNA reads TGTGCCAGCTCACGGAGGACAGGGATCGACTCTGGAAACACCATATATTTT. It is translated as CASSRRTGIDSGNTIYF.

This clonotype appeared a few times. This chain's CDR3 is CASSLVVARYNEQFF. CDR3 in DNA: TGTGCCAGCAGCTTAGTTGTAGCGAGGTACAATGAGCAGTTCTTC. The J gene is TRBJ2-1, the V gene TRBV7-2, with D possibly TRBD2 on 5 matching bases. CDR1 and CDR2 from the germline V gene are SGHTA and FQGNSA. Trimming removed 1 base from V and 4 bases from J, with 11 bases in between. The CDR3 consists of 15 residues.

The sample holds a few counts of this clonotype. The V gene is TRBV3-1, the J gene TRBJ2-1, with TRBD2 matching 8 bases. CDR3 length: 14 residues. From germline, CDR1 is LGHDT and CDR2 YNNKEL (reference sequence). The junction had 6 bases not matched to a gene; V was cut back by 6 bases and J by 5 bases. The DNA of the CDR3 is TGTGCCAGCAGGCACGGGGGGGGTAACAATGAGCAGTTCTTC. It is translated as CASRHGGGNNEQFF.

This chain joins TRBV29-1 and TRBJ1-3; D gene ambiguous. Trimming cost V 0 bases and J 4 bases, with 13 bases left between them. From germline, CDR1 is SQVTM and CDR2 ANQGSEA. The CDR3 is 15 residues long. The CDR3 nucleotides are TGCAGCGTTGAAGAAAGCGAGTATACGGGAAACACCATATATTTT. Protein: CSVEESEYTGNTIYF.